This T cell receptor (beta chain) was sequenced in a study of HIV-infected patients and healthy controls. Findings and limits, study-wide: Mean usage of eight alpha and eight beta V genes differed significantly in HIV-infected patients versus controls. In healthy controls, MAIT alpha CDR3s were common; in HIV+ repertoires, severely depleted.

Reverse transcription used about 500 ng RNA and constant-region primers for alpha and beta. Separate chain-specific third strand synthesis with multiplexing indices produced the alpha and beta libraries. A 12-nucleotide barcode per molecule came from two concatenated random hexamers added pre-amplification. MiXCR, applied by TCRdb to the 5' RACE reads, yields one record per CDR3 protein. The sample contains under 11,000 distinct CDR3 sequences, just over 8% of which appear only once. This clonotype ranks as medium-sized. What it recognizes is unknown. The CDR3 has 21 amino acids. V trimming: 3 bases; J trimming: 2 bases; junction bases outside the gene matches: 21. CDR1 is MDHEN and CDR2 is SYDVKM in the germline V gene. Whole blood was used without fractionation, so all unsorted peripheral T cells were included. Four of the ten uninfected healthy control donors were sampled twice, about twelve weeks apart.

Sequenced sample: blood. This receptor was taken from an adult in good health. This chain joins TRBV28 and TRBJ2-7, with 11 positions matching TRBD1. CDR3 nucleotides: TGTGCCAGCAGTTTTAGGGGAAGTCTCGGACAGGGGGCGTACGGACCCTACGAGCAGTACTTC. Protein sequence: CASSFRGSLGQGAYGPYEQYF.